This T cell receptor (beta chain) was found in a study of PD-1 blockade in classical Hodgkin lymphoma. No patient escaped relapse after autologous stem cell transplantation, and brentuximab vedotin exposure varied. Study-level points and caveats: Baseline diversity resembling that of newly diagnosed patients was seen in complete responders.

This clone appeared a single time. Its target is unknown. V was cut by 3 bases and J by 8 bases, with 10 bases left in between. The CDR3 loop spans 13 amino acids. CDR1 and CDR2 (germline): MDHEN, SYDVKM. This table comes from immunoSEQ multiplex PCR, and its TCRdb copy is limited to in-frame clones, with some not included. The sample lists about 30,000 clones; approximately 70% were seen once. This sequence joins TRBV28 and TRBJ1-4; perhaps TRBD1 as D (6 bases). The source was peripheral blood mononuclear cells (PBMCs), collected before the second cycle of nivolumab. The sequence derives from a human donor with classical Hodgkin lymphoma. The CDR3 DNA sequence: TGTGCCAGCAGTTTCAACAGGGTGGAAAAACTGTTTTTT. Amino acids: CASSFNRVEKLFF.